One sample yielded the 29 T cell receptor beta chains listed below, sequenced in a study of OX40 agonist ivuxolimab in advanced cancers. Produced via immunoSEQ multiplex PCR; TCRdb's table is partial and in-frame only. The table lists roughly 71,000 clones, 80% to 90% of them singletons. The specimen comprised CD4+ or CD8+ T cells sorted from blood, sampled in a trial of the OX40 agonist ivuxolimab. The receptors derive from an adult with an advanced solid tumor such as melanoma, head and neck, liver or kidney cancer.

The J gene is TRBJ1-4, the V gene TRBV6-1, with 10 bases fitting TRBD1. The CDR3 runs 14 residues. The V and J ends lost 8 bases and 6 bases, in that order; junction bases with no gene match: 6. Germline V lookup: CDR1 MNHNS, CDR2 SASEGT. The CDR3 DNA reads TGTGCCAGCCGGGGGGGGACAGGGGATGAAAAACTGTTTTTT. It specifies CASRGGTGDEKLFF.

Of note for this clone: In the same sample, other DNA sequences code for this CDR3. This chain uses TRBV7-9 with TRBJ2-5; TRBD2 might be the D (6 bases). The CDR3 loop spans 15 amino acids. In germline, CDR1 is SEHNR, CDR2 FQNEAQ (reference sequence). Between the trimmed V and J ends, which lost 5 bases and 4 bases, there was a span of 17 bases. The CDR3 protein is CASSLGTGLGETQYF. CDR3 sequence (DNA): TGTGCCAGCAGCCTGGGGACTGGGTTGGGAGAGACCCAGTACTTC.

In this sample, this clone turned up once. The rearrangement links TRBV6-1 to TRBJ2-7; the match to TRBD2 covers 8 bases. Germline-derived CDR1 and CDR2 are MNHNS and SASEGT. The CDR3 has 14 amino acids. Trimming cost V 7 bases and J 6 bases; bases outside gene matches: 11. The CDR3 reads CASNRAGGDGEQYF. In DNA, the CDR3 is TGTGCCAGCAACCGCGCGGGGGGAGACGGCGAGCAGTACTTC.

This clone was found once. The chain combines TRBV10-3 with TRBJ2-1; D perhaps matches TRBD2 (6 bases). The CDR3 extends over 11 amino acids. V was pared by 8 bases and J by 11 bases, with 13 bases between. The germline V gene encodes CDR1 ENHRY and CDR2 SYGVKD. CDR3 amino acids: CAIGDREKQFF. The DNA of the CDR3 is TGTGCCATCGGGGACCGGGAGAAGCAGTTCTTC.

Only a few counts were recorded for this clone. The rearrangement joins TRBV14 to TRBJ1-1; D remains unclear. Trimming pared 0 bases from V and 4 bases from J, leaving 6 bases between. Germline V CDR1 and CDR2: SGHDN, FVKESK. CDR3 length: 13 amino acids. CDR3 DNA sequence: TGTGCCAGCAGCCAAGATATCATCACTGAAGCTTTCTTT. This sequence encodes CASSQDIITEAFF.

This clone was seen a few times. The CDR3 here is CARRIEGGGEQYF. DNA of the CDR3: TGTGCCAGGCGCATAGAGGGAGGGGGCGAGCAGTACTTC. The V call is TRBV2, the J call TRBJ2-7, with D perhaps TRBD2 (7 bases). Germline V gene sequence: CDR1 SNHLY, CDR2 FYNNEI. CDR3 length: 13 residues. Between the trimmed V and J ends, which lost 9 bases and 6 bases, there was a span of 18 bases.

The gene calls are TRBV7-2 and TRBJ2-3; 13 bases fit TRBD2. Germline CDR1 and CDR2: SGHTA and FQGNSA. The CDR3 totals 14 residues. The V segment lost 3 bases and the J segment 6 bases; nucleotides outside the gene matches: 0. CDR3 sequence: CASSLTSGRDTQYF. Written as DNA, the CDR3 is TGTGCCAGCAGCTTGACTAGCGGGAGGGATACGCAGTATTTT.

The V gene is TRBV10-3, the J gene TRBJ1-2; 8 nucleotides match TRBD1. The germline V gene has CDR1 ENHRY and CDR2 SYGVKD. This CDR3 spans 16 amino acids. J was trimmed by 8 bases and V by 4 bases; bases with no gene match: 15. CDR3 DNA sequence: TGTGCCATCAGTGGGACCCGAGACAGGGGTGGGGAAGGCTACACCTTC. Translated: CAISGTRDRGGEGYTF.

The chain joins TRBV19 to TRBJ1-5, with D uncertain. The CDR3 extends over 10 amino acids. CDR1 is LNHDA, CDR2 SQIVND, per germline (reference sequence). With 7 bases removed from V and 5 bases from J, the gap between germline ends came to 3 bases. Here the CDR3 reads CASNYQPQHF. CDR3 bases: TGTGCCAGTAACTATCAGCCCCAGCATTTT.

The J gene is TRBJ2-1, the V gene TRBV7-9, with 7 bases fitting TRBD2. Unmatched junction bases numbered 8, after V lost 1 base and J lost 8 bases. Germline V gene data show CDR1 as SEHNR and CDR2 as FQNEAQ (reference sequence). The CDR3 extends over 15 amino acids. CDR3 in amino acids: CASSLGGSGADEQFF. The CDR3 DNA follows: TGTGCCAGCAGCTTAGGCGGGAGCGGGGCCGATGAGCAGTTCTTC.

The rearrangement uses TRBV28 and TRBJ1-1; TRBD1 aligns across 10 bases. CDR3 length: 17 residues. Looked up from germline, CDR1 is MDHEN and CDR2 is SYDVKM. V was pared by 5 bases and J by 1 base, with 10 bases of the junction left unmatched. Here the CDR3 reads CASSNWGQGIPNTEAFF. CDR3 bases: TGTGCCAGCAGTAACTGGGGACAGGGGATTCCGAACACTGAAGCTTTCTTT. Looking up the rest from reference TRBV28 and TRBJ1-1 gives the full variable domain: DVKVTQSSRYLVKRTGEKVFLECVQDMDHENMFWYRQDPGLGLRLIYFSYDVKMKEKGDIPEGYSVSREKKERFSLILESASTNQTSMYLCASSNWGQGIPNTEAFFGQGTRLTVV.

The chain employs TRBV2 and TRBJ1-6; TRBD1 agrees at 7 bases. V lost 2 bases, J lost 10 bases, and 11 bases stayed unmatched. The CDR3 has 16 amino acids. Germline loops: CDR1 SNHLY, CDR2 FYNNEI. The CDR3 spells CASSEIGRGTGSPLHF. In nucleotides, the CDR3 is TGTGCCAGCAGTGAAATAGGCAGGGGGACGGGATCACCCCTCCACTTT. The variable domain in full, with the rest retrieved from reference TRBV2 and TRBJ1-6, is EPEVTQTPSHQVTQMGQEVILRCVPISNHLYFYWYRQILGQKVEFLVSFYNNEISEKSEIFDDQFSVERPDGSNFTLKIRSTKLEDSAMYFCASSEIGRGTGSPLHFGNGTRLTVT.

This chain connects TRBV5-1 to TRBJ2-7; 13 bases agree with TRBD2. J gave up 3 bases and V 4 bases, and 10 bases lay outside the gene matches. The CDR3 runs to 17 residues. The germline gives CDR1 SGHRS, CDR2 YFSETQ. This CDR3 is CASSPLAGGPGGYEQYF. The CDR3 nucleotides are TGCGCCAGCAGCCCACTAGCGGGAGGGCCAGGTGGCTACGAGCAGTACTTC.

The J gene is TRBJ1-2, the V gene TRBV19; D perhaps matches TRBD1 (6 bases). The germline gives CDR1 LNHDA, CDR2 SQIVND (reference sequence). The CDR3 has 14 residues. Trimming pared 9 bases from V and 3 bases from J, leaving 17 bases between. The CDR3 DNA reads as TGTGCCAGCGAACGCCAGGGGCGGGACTATGGCTACACCTTC. Protein product: CASERQGRDYGYTF.

This clone appeared a few times. The chain joins TRBV7-9 to TRBJ1-1, with TRBD1 identical over 9 bases. Germline V gene data show CDR1 as SEHNR and CDR2 as FQNEAQ (reference sequence). Germline trimming cut 5 bases from V and 7 bases from J; bases unmatched to any gene: 8. The CDR3 contains 14 residues. CDR3 nucleotides: TGTGCCAGCAGCCGAGGGACAGGGACCCTTGAAGCTTTCTTT. Amino acids: CASSRGTGTLEAFF.

The V gene is TRBV27, the J gene TRBJ1-4, with 9 bases aligning to TRBD1. Germline V gene lookup returns CDR1 MNHEY and CDR2 SMNVEV (reference sequence). CDR3 size: 15 residues. With V trimmed by 6 bases and J by 7 bases, 9 bases remained unmatched. The CDR3 here is CASRGGTGRREKLFF. CDR3 nucleotides: TGTGCCAGCAGAGGAGGGACAGGGCGGCGTGAAAAACTGTTTTTT.

The CDR3 coding sequence is TGCGCCAGCAGCTTGGGGGGCGGTCGGGCAGATACGCAGTATTTT. Translated: CASSLGGGRADTQYF. This chain uses TRBV5-1 with TRBJ2-3; tentatively, D is TRBD1 (5 bases). The CDR3 extends over 15 amino acids. Germline CDR1 and CDR2: SGHRS and YFSETQ. Trimming removed 0 bases from V and 4 bases from J, with 12 bases in between.

This sequence joins TRBV7-2 and TRBJ2-5; tentatively, D is TRBD1 (6 bases). The germline gives CDR1 SGHTA, CDR2 FQGNSA. The CDR3 runs to 13 residues. V was shortened by 4 bases and J by 2 bases, with 8 bases between the two germline ends. Here the CDR3 reads CASSSGQQETQYF. CDR3 nucleotide sequence: TGTGCCAGCAGCTCTGGACAGCAAGAGACCCAGTACTTC.

In its sample, this clone was seen a few times. CDR3 protein: CASRGQGHTEAFF. The CDR3, as DNA: TGTGCCAGCCGAGGACAGGGACACACTGAAGCTTTCTTT. The chain links TRBV25-1 to TRBJ1-1; 8 bases map to TRBD1. The ends lost 8 bases at V and 3 bases at J; junction bases unmatched: 5. This CDR3 region has 13 residues. CDR1 and CDR2 from the germline V gene are MGHDK and SYGVNS.

This sequence joins TRBV29-1 and TRBJ1-1; D gene ambiguous. CDR1 and CDR2 (germline): SQVTM, ANQGSEA. This CDR3 contains 12 residues. Trimming stripped 7 bases from V and 1 base from J, with 10 bases between. The CDR3 spells CSAGEENTEAFF. The CDR3 DNA follows: TGCAGCGCCGGTGAGGAGAACACTGAAGCTTTCTTT. The full variable domain, completed using reference TRBV29-1 and TRBJ1-1, is SAVISQKPSRDICQRGTSLTIQCQVDSQVTMMFWYRQQPGQSLTLIATANQGSEATYESGFVIDKFPISRPNLTFSTLTVSNMSPEDSSIYLCSAGEENTEAFFGQGTRLTVV.

CDR3 loop: CASSLGQPYGYTF. Written as DNA, the CDR3 is TGTGCCAGCAGCTTGGGACAGCCATATGGCTACACCTTC. The rearrangement uses TRBV11-2 and TRBJ1-2; 7 bases line up with TRBD1. The CDR3 is 13 amino acids. The germline CDR1 and CDR2 sequences are SGHAT and FQNNGV. With V trimmed by 3 bases and J by 5 bases, 3 bases remained unmatched. The full variable domain, completed using reference TRBV11-2 and TRBJ1-2, is EAGVAQSPRYKIIEKRQSVAFWCNPISGHATLYWYQQILGQGPKLLIQFQNNGVVDDSQLPKDRFSAERLKGVDSTLKIQPAKLEDSAVYLCASSLGQPYGYTFGSGTRLTVV.

The chain combines TRBV7-2 with TRBJ2-6; D remains unclear. The CDR3 consists of 16 residues. The V gene's germline CDR1 is SGHTA and CDR2 FQGNSA. V lost 4 bases to trimming and J lost 0 bases, with 10 bases between them. The CDR3 region has the DNA TGTGCCAGCAGCTCCCCCACGGTCTCTGGGGCCAACGTCCTGACTTTC. This codes for CASSSPTVSGANVLTF.

V gene TRBV7-2 combines with J gene TRBJ2-3; D is undetermined. Trimming stripped 4 bases from V and 4 bases from J, with 6 bases between. Germline V gene lookup returns CDR1 SGHTA and CDR2 FQGNSA. This CDR3 spans 12 amino acids. The CDR3 nucleotides read TGTGCCAGCAGCTCCCCTTCAGATACGCAGTATTTT. Encoded protein: CASSSPSDTQYF.

The chain has TRBV5-1 and TRBJ2-5, with 10 positions matching TRBD2. Germline CDR1 and CDR2: SGHRS and YFSETQ. J gave up 5 bases and V 4 bases, and 11 bases lay outside the gene matches. The CDR3 length is 16 residues. The CDR3 loop is CASSVGTSAGTETQYF. The DNA of the CDR3 is TGCGCCAGCAGCGTAGGGACTAGCGCCGGGACGGAGACCCAGTACTTC.

Written as DNA, the CDR3 is TGTGCCAGCAGTCCTAGGCCGGGACAGGGGCCAACCTACGAGCAGTACTTC. It encodes CASSPRPGQGPTYEQYF. This chain joins TRBV28 and TRBJ2-7; TRBD1 agrees at 10 bases. CDR1 and CDR2 (germline): MDHEN, SYDVKM. With V trimmed by 5 bases and J by 2 bases, 12 bases remained unmatched. This CDR3 is built from 17 residues.

The rearrangement uses TRBV5-1 and TRBJ2-5; D is unresolved. V shed 1 base and J shed 5 bases, with 15 bases lying between them. This CDR3 is built from 15 residues. Germline V CDR1 and CDR2: SGHRS, YFSETQ. CDR3 sequence (DNA): TGCGCCAGCAGCTTGAGGTCAGGCCATGAGGAGACCCAGTACTTC. Its translation is CASSLRSGHEETQYF.

This clone occurred a few times. This chain uses TRBV27 with TRBJ1-2; 7 positions match TRBD1. This CDR3 region has 13 residues. Germline V gene data show CDR1 as MNHEY and CDR2 as SMNVEV (reference sequence). The V segment lost 8 bases and the J segment 8 bases; nucleotides outside the gene matches: 11. The CDR3 DNA reads TGTGCCAGCTTCAACCGGGACAGAGGGGGCTACACCTTC. Residues: CASFNRDRGGYTF.

The chain carries TRBV28 and TRBJ1-2; no clear D gene. Germline CDR1 MDHEN, CDR2 SYDVKM. The length of the CDR3 is 11 residues. Trimming pared 2 bases from V and 6 bases from J, leaving 4 bases between. The CDR3 sequence: CASSLGDGYTF. The CDR3 nucleotides are TGTGCCAGCAGTTTAGGAGATGGCTACACCTTC.

The chain has TRBV9 and TRBJ2-1, with a weak D call TRBD2 (6 bases). V lost 0 bases and J 8 bases, leaving 15 bases between the germline ends. In germline, CDR1 is SGDLS, CDR2 YYNGEE. CDR3 size: 15 residues. The CDR3 protein is CASSVDSGPPDEQFF. CDR3 in DNA: TGTGCCAGCAGCGTAGACAGCGGGCCCCCGGATGAGCAGTTCTTC.